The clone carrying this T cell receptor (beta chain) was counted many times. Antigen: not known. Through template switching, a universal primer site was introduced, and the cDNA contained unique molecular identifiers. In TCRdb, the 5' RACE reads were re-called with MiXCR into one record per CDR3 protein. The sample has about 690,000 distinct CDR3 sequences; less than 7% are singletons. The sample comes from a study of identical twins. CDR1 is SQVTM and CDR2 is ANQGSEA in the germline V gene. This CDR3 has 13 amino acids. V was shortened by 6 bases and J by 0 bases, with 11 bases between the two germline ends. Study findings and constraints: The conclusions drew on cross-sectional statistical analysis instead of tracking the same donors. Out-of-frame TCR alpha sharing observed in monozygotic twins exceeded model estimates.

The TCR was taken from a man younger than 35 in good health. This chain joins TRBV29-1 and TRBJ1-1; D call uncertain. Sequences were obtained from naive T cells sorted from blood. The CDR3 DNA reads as TGCAGCGTCTTGCAGGTCTTGAACACTGAAGCTTTCTTT. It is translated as CSVLQVLNTEAFF.